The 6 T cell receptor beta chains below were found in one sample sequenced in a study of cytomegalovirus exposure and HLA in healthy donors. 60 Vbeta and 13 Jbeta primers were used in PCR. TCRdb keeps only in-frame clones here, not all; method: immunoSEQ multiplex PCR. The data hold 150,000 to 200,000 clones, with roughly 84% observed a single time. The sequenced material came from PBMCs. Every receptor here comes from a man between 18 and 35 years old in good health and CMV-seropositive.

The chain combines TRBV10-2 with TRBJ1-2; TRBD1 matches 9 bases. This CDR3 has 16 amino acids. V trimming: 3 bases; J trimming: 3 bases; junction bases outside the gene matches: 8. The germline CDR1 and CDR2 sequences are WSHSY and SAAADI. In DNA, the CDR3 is TGCGCCAGCAGTGACGGACAGGGGCGGATGGACTATGGCTACACCTTC. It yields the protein CASSDGQGRMDYGYTF.

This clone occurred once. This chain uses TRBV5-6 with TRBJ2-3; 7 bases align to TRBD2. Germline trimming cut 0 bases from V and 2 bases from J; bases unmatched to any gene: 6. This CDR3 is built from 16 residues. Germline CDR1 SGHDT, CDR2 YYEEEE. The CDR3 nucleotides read TGTGCCAGCAGCTTGGGCGGGGGAAACCCCACAGATACGCAGTATTTT. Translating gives CASSLGGGNPTDTQYF.

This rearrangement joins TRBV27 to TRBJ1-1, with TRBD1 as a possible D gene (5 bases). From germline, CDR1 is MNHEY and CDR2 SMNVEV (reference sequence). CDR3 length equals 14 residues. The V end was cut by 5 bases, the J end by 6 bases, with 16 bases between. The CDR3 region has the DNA TGTGCCAGCAGTCCCTTTGGGGCTCTGGCTGAAGCTTTCTTT. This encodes CASSPFGALAEAFF.

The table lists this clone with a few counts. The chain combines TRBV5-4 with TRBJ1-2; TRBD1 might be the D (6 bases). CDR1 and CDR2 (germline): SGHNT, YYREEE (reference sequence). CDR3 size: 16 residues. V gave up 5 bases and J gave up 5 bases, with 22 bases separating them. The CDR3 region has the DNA TGTGCCAGCAGTCCTGCTATGGGACAACTGGGGTATGGCTACACCTTC. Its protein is CASSPAMGQLGYGYTF.

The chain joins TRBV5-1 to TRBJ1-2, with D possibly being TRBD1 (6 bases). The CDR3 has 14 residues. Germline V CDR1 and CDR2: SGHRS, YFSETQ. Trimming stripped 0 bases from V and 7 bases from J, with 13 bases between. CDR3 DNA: TGCGCCAGCAGCTTGGTAGGGGGTAAGGCTGGCTACACCTTC. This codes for CASSLVGGKAGYTF.

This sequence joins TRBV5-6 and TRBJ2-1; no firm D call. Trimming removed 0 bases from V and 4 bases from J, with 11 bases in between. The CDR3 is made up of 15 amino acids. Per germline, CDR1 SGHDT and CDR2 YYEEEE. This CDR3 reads CASSLGARIYNEQFF. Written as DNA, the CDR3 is TGTGCCAGCAGCTTGGGTGCCAGGATTTACAATGAGCAGTTCTTC.